The next 26 T cell receptor beta chains were all read from a single sample in a study of blood T cells in healthy people across ages. A second roughly 6 to 11 cycle PCR used barcoded and J-beta primers. Via MiXCR, TCRdb re-called the 5' RACE reads, giving one row per CDR3 protein. Of about 640,000 distinct CDR3 sequences in the sample, 45% to 65% were seen once. Material for sequencing was blood. These receptors were taken from a man in his 60s in good health.

This clonotype occurred a few times. CDR3 in amino acids: CASSSSGGSGTDTQYF. As DNA, the CDR3 is TGTGCCAGCAGTTCATCAGGGGGCAGCGGCACAGATACGCAGTATTTT. This chain joins TRBV28 and TRBJ2-3; the match to TRBD1 covers 8 bases. With 4 bases clipped from V and 1 base from J, the junction kept 7 bases outside the gene matches. The germline V gene has CDR1 MDHEN and CDR2 SYDVKM. The CDR3 spans 16 residues.

The chain carries TRBV7-2 and TRBJ2-3, with D perhaps matching TRBD1 or TRBD2 (6 bases each). Germline V gene sequence: CDR1 SGHTA, CDR2 FQGNSA. Trimming stripped 5 bases from V and 4 bases from J, with 19 bases between. This CDR3 has 16 amino acids. CDR3 protein: CASSVSRGAVADTQYF. CDR3 nucleotide sequence: TGTGCCAGCAGCGTTAGTAGGGGGGCTGTCGCAGATACGCAGTATTTT.

This clonotype was seen just once. The junction shows a germline mismatch at one end, possibly a read error. The V and J genes are TRBV5-3 and TRBJ2-1; 9 bases are a match to TRBD2. TRBV5-3 counts as an open reading frame of uncertain function. The CDR3 has 16 residues. The CDR3 loop reads CASSFWASGTHNEQFF. The CDR3 DNA sequence: TGTGCCAGCAGCTTCTGGGCTAGCGGGACTCACAATGAGCAGTTCTTC.

This sequence joins TRBV6-5 and TRBJ1-2; 7 bases map to TRBD1. Per the germline V gene, CDR1 is MNHEY and CDR2 is SVGAGI. J lost 1 base, V lost 10 bases, and 3 bases had no gene match. This CDR3 is built from 12 residues. The CDR3 protein is CATQGDNYGYTF. Written as DNA, the CDR3 is TGTGCCACCCAGGGGGATAACTATGGCTACACCTTC.

V is TRBV7-2 and J is TRBJ2-1; D is perhaps TRBD2 (5 bases). CDR3 length: 16 residues. The V end lost 5 bases, the J end lost 0 bases, and 14 bases lay between the germline ends. Germline V CDR1 and CDR2: SGHTA, FQGNSA. Written as DNA, the CDR3 is TGTGCCAGCAGCCTCCCCGGAGGAAACTCCTACAATGAGCAGTTCTTC. Its translation: CASSLPGGNSYNEQFF.

Concerning this clonotype: A much larger clone sits a single nucleotide away, making a read error possible. The chain uses TRBV2 and TRBJ2-3; no reliable D call. This CDR3 has 14 residues. Germline V gene sequence: CDR1 SNHLY, CDR2 FYNNEI. V lost 11 bases to trimming and J lost 4 bases, with 19 bases between them. The CDR3 reads CACTSSHPADTQYF. In nucleotides, the CDR3 is TGTGCCTGTACCAGTAGCCACCCCGCAGATACGCAGTATTTT.

This chain uses TRBV5-1 with TRBJ2-1; 9 nucleotides match TRBD2. V shed 4 bases and J 4 bases; nucleotides not matched to a gene: 9. Germline V gene sequence: CDR1 SGHRS, CDR2 YFSETQ. The CDR3 has 16 amino acids. This CDR3 reads CASSPHSGGSYNEQFF. CDR3 coding DNA: TGCGCCAGCAGCCCACACAGCGGGGGGTCATACAATGAGCAGTTCTTC.

V is TRBV20-1 and J is TRBJ2-3, with 7 bases aligning to TRBD1. The CDR3 loop spans 14 amino acids. Germline CDR1 DFQATT, CDR2 SNEGSKA (reference sequence). V dropped 7 bases and J dropped 4; count of bases not matched to a gene: 11. The CDR3 DNA follows: TGCAGTGTCAGGGGGTTTGCGCCACCAGATACGCAGTATTTT. It yields the protein CSVRGFAPPDTQYF.

This clonotype was detected once. V usage is TRBV27 and J usage is TRBJ2-2, with TRBD2 identical over 9 bases. V shed 4 bases and J 5 bases; nucleotides not matched to a gene: 8. Germline lookup yields CDR1 MNHEY and CDR2 SMNVEV (reference sequence). The CDR3 is 16 amino acids. Here the CDR3 reads CASSSLAGAGTGELFF. CDR3 coding DNA: TGTGCCAGCAGTTCCTTAGCGGGGGCCGGGACCGGGGAGCTGTTTTTT.

The gene calls are TRBV2 and TRBJ2-6; D is unresolved. Germline loops: CDR1 SNHLY, CDR2 FYNNEI. The V end lost 4 bases, the J end lost 1 base, and 8 bases lay between the germline ends. This CDR3 has 15 residues. The CDR3 DNA reads as TGTGCCAGCAGTGTCGACTCTTCTGGGGCCAACGTCCTGACTTTC. This translates into CASSVDSSGANVLTF.

The J gene is TRBJ1-4, the V gene TRBV3-1; 7 positions match TRBD1. Germline V gene sequence: CDR1 LGHDT, CDR2 YNNKEL (reference sequence). The J segment lost 4 bases and the V segment lost 6 bases, leaving 5 bases of the junction unmatched. This CDR3 region has 14 residues. The DNA of the CDR3 is TGTGCCAGCAGACGTGACAGGGATAATGAAAAACTGTTTTTT. Translation gives CASRRDRDNEKLFF.

J is TRBJ2-1 and V is TRBV3-1; no reliable D call. The germline gives CDR1 LGHDT, CDR2 YNNKEL (reference sequence). This CDR3 is built from 17 residues. Trimming took 3 bases from V and 2 from J, leaving 17 bases between them. The DNA for the CDR3 is TGTGCCAGCAGCCACGAACCGTCCCAGCGCGCCTACAATGAGCAGTTCTTC. Its translation: CASSHEPSQRAYNEQFF.

The rearrangement joins TRBV29-1 to TRBJ2-1; maybe TRBD1 (5 bases). The CDR3 runs 11 residues. Germline lookup yields CDR1 SQVTM and CDR2 ANQGSEA. V lost 7 bases, J lost 5 bases, and 9 bases lay in between. CDR3 protein: CSARQHNEQFF. DNA of the CDR3: TGCAGCGCCCGACAGCACAATGAGCAGTTCTTC.

The J gene is TRBJ1-2, the V gene TRBV18; D remains unclear. V was trimmed by 0 bases and J by 4 bases, leaving 12 bases between them. Germline CDR1 reads KGHSH; CDR2 reads LQKENI. The CDR3 covers 15 residues. The CDR3 DNA reads TGTGCCAGCTCACCACCGGATCCTCTTCTCTATGGCTACACCTTC. It translates to CASSPPDPLLYGYTF.

This rearrangement joins TRBV5-1 to TRBJ1-1; D gene ambiguous. Trimming left V 4 bases short and J 1 base short, with 8 bases between. Germline V gene sequence: CDR1 SGHRS, CDR2 YFSETQ. The CDR3 has 13 amino acids. The CDR3 loop is CASSPRTNTEAFF. In DNA form, the CDR3 reads TGCGCCAGCAGCCCAAGGACGAACACTGAAGCTTTCTTT.

CDR3 nucleotides: TGTGCCATCAGGGCACTCGCTGAAGAGACCCAGTACTTC. Protein sequence: CAIRALAEETQYF. This chain joins TRBV10-3 and TRBJ2-5; D is undetermined. Trimming pared 6 bases from V and 3 bases from J, leaving 11 bases between. Germline V gene lookup returns CDR1 ENHRY and CDR2 SYGVKD. CDR3 length: 13 residues.

The gene calls are TRBV20-1 and TRBJ1-2; D might be TRBD1 (6 bases). Trimming removed 4 bases at V and 4 bases at J, with 13 bases between. The germline V gene encodes CDR1 DFQATT and CDR2 SNEGSKA (reference sequence). The CDR3 contains 13 residues. Written as DNA, the CDR3 is TGCAGTGCTACCTCTGGGACACCCTATGGCTACACCTTC. This translates into CSATSGTPYGYTF.

This rearrangement joins TRBV20-1 to TRBJ2-7, with 10 bases aligning to TRBD2. Germline trimming cut 0 bases from V and 0 bases from J; bases unmatched to any gene: 2. The CDR3 has 15 amino acids. Germline lookup yields CDR1 DFQATT and CDR2 SNEGSKA (reference sequence). The CDR3 protein is CSAREGTSDSYEQYF. The CDR3 DNA reads TGCAGTGCTAGAGAGGGGACTAGCGACTCCTACGAGCAGTACTTC.

This clonotype occurred a few times. The genes are TRBV3-1 and TRBJ1-6, with D unclear. V lost 4 bases, J lost 7 bases, and 8 bases lay in between. Germline CDR1 reads LGHDT; CDR2 reads YNNKEL (reference sequence). The CDR3 sequence is 13 residues long. The CDR3 here is CASSLFGNSPLHF. In DNA, the CDR3 is TGTGCCAGCAGCCTCTTCGGGAATTCACCCCTCCACTTT.

The chain uses TRBV4-1 and TRBJ2-7, with 7 bases identical to TRBD2. Trimming cost V 0 bases and J 4 bases; bases outside gene matches: 3. Germline CDR1 reads MGHRA; CDR2 reads YSYEKL. The CDR3 runs 14 residues. CDR3 nucleotide sequence: TGCGCCAGCAGCCAAGAGACGGGGGGTTACGAGCAGTACTTC. It yields the protein CASSQETGGYEQYF.

The chain carries TRBV12-5 and TRBJ1-2; D not certain. Germline loops: CDR1 LGHNT, CDR2 FRNRAP. This CDR3 contains 16 residues. V shed 1 base and J shed 6 bases, with 18 bases lying between them. The CDR3 nucleotides read TGTGCTAGTGGTTTGGCCCAAGTTGATCGGATCGATGGCTACACCTTC. Translation: CASGLAQVDRIDGYTF.

The chain combines TRBV7-9 with TRBJ1-6; D unclear. V was clipped by 2 bases and J by 0 bases, with 5 bases between them. The CDR3 contains 15 residues. Germline loops: CDR1 SEHNR, CDR2 FQNEAQ (reference sequence). The CDR3 is CASSLRSSYNSPLHF. The DNA of the CDR3 is TGTGCCAGCAGCTTACGGAGCTCCTATAATTCACCCCTCCACTTT.

The rearrangement uses TRBV7-6 and TRBJ2-1; D is possibly TRBD1 (6 bases). Between the trimmed V and J ends, which lost 5 bases and 3 bases, there was a span of 14 bases. This CDR3 is 15 amino acids long. CDR1 and CDR2 from the germline V gene are SGHVS and FNYEAQ. For the CDR3, the DNA is TGTGCCAGCAGCCCGATCAGGGGCGACTACAATGAGCAGTTCTTC. Its protein is CASSPIRGDYNEQFF. The variable domain in full, completed from reference TRBV7-6 and TRBJ2-1, reads GAGVSQSPRYKVTKRGQDVALRCDPISGHVSLYWYRQALGQGPEFLTYFNYEAQQDKSGLPNDRFSAERPEGSISTLTIQRTEQRDSAMYRCASSPIRGDYNEQFFGPGTRLTVL.

The rearrangement joins TRBV29-1 to TRBJ2-1; D is unclear. Germline values: CDR1 SQVTM, CDR2 ANQGSEA. CDR3 length: 14 amino acids. V lost 1 base to trimming and J lost 13 bases, with 20 bases between them. The CDR3 loop is CSVEARPAGETQFF. CDR3 sequence (DNA): TGCAGCGTTGAAGCCCGACCAGCAGGAGAGACCCAGTTCTTC.

The sample holds one count of this clonotype. Here the CDR3 DNA reads TGCAGCGCTGAGGGGGCAGGAACCTATGGCTACACCTTC. It yields the protein CSAEGAGTYGYTF. The rearrangement uses TRBV29-1 and TRBJ1-2; 7 bases match TRBD1. There are 13 residues in the CDR3. The ends lost 7 bases at V and 4 bases at J; junction bases unmatched: 9. Germline V gene data show CDR1 as SQVTM and CDR2 as ANQGSEA.

The chain joins TRBV6-1 to TRBJ2-7; D call uncertain. The V and J ends lost 7 bases and 3 bases respectively, with 7 bases between them. Germline assignment: CDR1 MNHNS and CDR2 SASEGT. This CDR3 comprises 11 residues. CDR3 in amino acids: CASNAHYEQYF. The CDR3 nucleotides read TGTGCCAGCAATGCGCACTACGAGCAGTACTTC.